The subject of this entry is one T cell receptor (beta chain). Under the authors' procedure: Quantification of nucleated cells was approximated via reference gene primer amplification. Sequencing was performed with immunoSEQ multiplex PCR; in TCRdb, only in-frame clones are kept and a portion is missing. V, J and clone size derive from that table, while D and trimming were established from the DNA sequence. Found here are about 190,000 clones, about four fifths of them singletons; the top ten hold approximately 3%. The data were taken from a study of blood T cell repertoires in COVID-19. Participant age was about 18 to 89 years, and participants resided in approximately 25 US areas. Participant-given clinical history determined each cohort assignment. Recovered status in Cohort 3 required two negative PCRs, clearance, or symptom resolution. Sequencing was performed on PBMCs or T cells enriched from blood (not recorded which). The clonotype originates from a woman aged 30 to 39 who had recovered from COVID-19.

The chain's CDR3 is CASSFAKETQYF. The CDR3 DNA is TGTGCCAGCAGTTTTGCGAAAGAGACCCAGTACTTC. The chain links TRBV27 to TRBJ2-5, with unresolved D. Germline V gene lookup returns CDR1 MNHEY and CDR2 SMNVEV (reference sequence). The ends were cut back, 3 bases at V and 3 bases at J, with 5 bases in the middle. The CDR3 spans 12 residues.